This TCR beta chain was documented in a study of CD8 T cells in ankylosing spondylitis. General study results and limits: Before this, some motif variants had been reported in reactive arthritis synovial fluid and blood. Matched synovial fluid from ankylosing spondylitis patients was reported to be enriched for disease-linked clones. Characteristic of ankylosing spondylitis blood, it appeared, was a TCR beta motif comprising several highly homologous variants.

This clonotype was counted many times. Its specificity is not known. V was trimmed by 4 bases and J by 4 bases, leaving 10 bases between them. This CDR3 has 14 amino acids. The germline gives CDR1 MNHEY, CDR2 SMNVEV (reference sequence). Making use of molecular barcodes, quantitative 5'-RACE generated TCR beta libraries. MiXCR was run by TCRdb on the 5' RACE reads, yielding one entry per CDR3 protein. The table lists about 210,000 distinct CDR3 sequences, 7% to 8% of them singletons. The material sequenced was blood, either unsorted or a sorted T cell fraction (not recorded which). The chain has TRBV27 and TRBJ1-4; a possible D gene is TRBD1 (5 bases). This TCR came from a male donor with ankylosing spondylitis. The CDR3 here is CASSSGSVNEKLFF. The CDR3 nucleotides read TGTGCCAGCAGTTCAGGGTCGGTTAATGAAAAACTGTTTTTT.